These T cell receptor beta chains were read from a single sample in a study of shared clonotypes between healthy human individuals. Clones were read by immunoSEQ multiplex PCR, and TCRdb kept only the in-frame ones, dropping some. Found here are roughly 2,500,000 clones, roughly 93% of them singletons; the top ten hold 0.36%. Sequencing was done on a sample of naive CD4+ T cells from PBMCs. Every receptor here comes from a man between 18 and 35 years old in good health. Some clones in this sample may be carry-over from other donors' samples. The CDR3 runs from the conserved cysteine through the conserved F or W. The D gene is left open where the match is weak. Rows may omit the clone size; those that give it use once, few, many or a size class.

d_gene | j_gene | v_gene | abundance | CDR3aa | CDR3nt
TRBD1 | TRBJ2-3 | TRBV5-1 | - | CASSFGQGLPTDTQYF | TGCGCCAGCAGCTTTGGACAGGGATTGCCCACAGATACGCAGTATTTT
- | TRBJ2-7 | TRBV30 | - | CAWSAGYEQYF | TGTGCCTGGAGTGCCGGGTACGAGCAGTACTTC
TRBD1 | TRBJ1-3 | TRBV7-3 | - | CASSTGQGDTIYF | TGTGCCAGCAGCACAGGACAGGGGGACACCATATATTTT
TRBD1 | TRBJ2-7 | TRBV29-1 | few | CSVPGQGGMYEQYF | TGCAGCGTCCCCGGACAGGGTGGGATGTACGAGCAGTACTTC
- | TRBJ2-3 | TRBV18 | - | CASSRPPGASTDTQYF | TGTGCCAGCTCCCGTCCCCCGGGAGCTAGCACAGATACGCAGTATTTT
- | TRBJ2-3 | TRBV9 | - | CASSALGLTTDTQYF | TGTGCCAGCAGCGCCCTGGGACTTACCACAGATACGCAGTATTTT
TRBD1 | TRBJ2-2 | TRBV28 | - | CASREGTGNTGELFF | TGTGCCAGCAGGGAGGGGACAGGGAACACCGGGGAGCTGTTTTTT
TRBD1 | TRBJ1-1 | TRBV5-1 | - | CASSLYPGGNTEAFF | TGCGCCAGCAGCTTGTATCCAGGGGGGAACACTGAAGCTTTCTTT
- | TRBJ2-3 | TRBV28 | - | CASSSQGAGTDTQYF | TGTGCCAGCAGTTCCCAAGGGGCTGGCACAGATACGCAGTATTTT
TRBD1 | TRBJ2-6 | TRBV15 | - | CATSRSLDRVVGANVLTF | TGTGCCACCAGCAGATCCCTCGACAGGGTGGTAGGGGCCAACGTCCTGACTTTC
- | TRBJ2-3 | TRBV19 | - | CASSISLTDTQYF | TGTGCCAGTAGTATATCTCTGACAGATACGCAGTATTTT
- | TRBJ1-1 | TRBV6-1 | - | CASSEANRVKAFF | TGTGCCAGCAGTGAAGCCAACAGGGTAAAAGCTTTCTTT
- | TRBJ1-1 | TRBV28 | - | CASSGAPWTEAFF | TGTGCCAGCAGCGGGGCCCCTTGGACTGAAGCTTTCTTT
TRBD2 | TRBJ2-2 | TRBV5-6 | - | CASSRGGASTGELFF | TGTGCCAGCAGCCGGGGAGGGGCGTCCACCGGGGAGCTGTTTTTT
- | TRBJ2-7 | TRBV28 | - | CASSLQGLNEQYF | TGTGCCAGCAGTTTGCAGGGACTCAACGAGCAGTACTTC
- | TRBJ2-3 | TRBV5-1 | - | CASSLEAGATDTQYF | TGCGCCAGCAGCTTGGAGGCGGGTGCCACAGATACGCAGTATTTT
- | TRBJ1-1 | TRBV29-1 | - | CSASRLAQNTEAFF | TGCAGCGCCTCCAGATTGGCGCAGAACACTGAAGCTTTCTTT
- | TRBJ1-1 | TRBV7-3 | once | CASSPGWVGTEAFF | TGTGCCAGCAGCCCGGGGTGGGTTGGCACTGAAGCTTTCTTT
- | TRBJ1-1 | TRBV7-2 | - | CASSLGLTGNTEAFF | TGTGCCAGCAGCTTGGGACTTACAGGAAACACTGAAGCTTTCTTT
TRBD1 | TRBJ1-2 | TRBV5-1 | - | CASSDPGQGSYGYTF | TGCGCCAGCAGCGATCCGGGACAGGGGAGCTATGGCTACACCTTC
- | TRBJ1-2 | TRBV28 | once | CASSKNRALGYTF | TGTGCCAGCAGTAAGAACAGGGCTTTGGGCTACACCTTC
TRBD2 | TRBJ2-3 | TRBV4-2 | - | CASSRKGLELADTQYF | TGTGCCAGCAGCCGAAAGGGACTAGAGTTGGCAGATACGCAGTATTTT
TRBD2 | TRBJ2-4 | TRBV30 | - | CAWSGGGIQYF | TGTGCCTGGAGTGGGGGGGGCATTCAGTACTTC
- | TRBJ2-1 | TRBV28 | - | CASSSLWDEQFF | TGTGCCAGCAGTTCCCTCTGGGATGAGCAGTTCTTC
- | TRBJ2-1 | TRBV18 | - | CASSPFKNIEQFF | TGTGCCAGCTCACCGTTTAAAAATATTGAGCAGTTCTTC
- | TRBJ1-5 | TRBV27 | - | CASPRLRPLPQHF | TGTGCCAGCCCCCGGTTACGTCCCCTCCCCCAGCATTTT
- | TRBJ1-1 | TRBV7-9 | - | CASENKNTEAFF | TGTGCCAGCGAAAACAAGAACACTGAAGCTTTCTTT
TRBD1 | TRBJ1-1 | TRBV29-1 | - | CSVGLQGGGTEAFF | TGCAGCGTTGGATTACAGGGGGGAGGCACTGAAGCTTTCTTT
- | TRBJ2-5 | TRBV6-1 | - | CASSPPPIRETQYF | TGTGCCAGCAGTCCCCCCCCCATCCGGGAGACCCAGTACTTC
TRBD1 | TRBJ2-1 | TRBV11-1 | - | CASSPGTGAHNEQFF | TGTGCCAGCAGCCCTGGGACAGGGGCGCACAATGAGCAGTTCTTC
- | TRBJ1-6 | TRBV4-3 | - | CASSQEVPPTSGNSPLHF | TGCGCCAGCAGCCAAGAGGTGCCCCCAACGTCCGGCAATTCACCCCTCCACTTT
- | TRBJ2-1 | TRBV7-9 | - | CASSAQGFQDEQFF | TGTGCCAGCAGCGCCCAGGGATTCCAGGATGAGCAGTTCTTC
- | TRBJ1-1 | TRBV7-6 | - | CASSSFRDLTEAFF | TGTGCCAGCAGCTCTTTCCGGGACTTGACTGAAGCTTTCTTT
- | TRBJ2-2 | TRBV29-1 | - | CSSRVSGELFF | TGCAGCTCTAGGGTCTCCGGGGAGCTGTTTTTT
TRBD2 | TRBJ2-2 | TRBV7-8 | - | CASSLAGSGRNTGELFF | TGTGCCAGCAGCTTAGCCGGCAGCGGGAGGAACACCGGGGAGCTGTTTTTT
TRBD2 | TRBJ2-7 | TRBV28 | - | CASGRSGSLSYEQYF | TGTGCCAGCGGGAGAAGCGGGAGCCTCTCCTACGAGCAGTACTTC
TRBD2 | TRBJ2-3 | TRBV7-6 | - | CASSLGAGVSPTDTQYF | TGTGCCAGCAGCTTAGGGGCGGGAGTCTCCCCCACAGATACGCAGTATTTT
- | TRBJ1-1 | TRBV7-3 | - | CASSLGVVMNTEAFF | TGTGCCAGCAGCTTAGGAGTGGTTATGAACACTGAAGCTTTCTTT
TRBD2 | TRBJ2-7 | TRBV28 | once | CASSSTRGPGGFYEQYF | TGTGCCAGCAGTTCCACCCGGGGACCGGGAGGGTTCTACGAGCAGTACTTC
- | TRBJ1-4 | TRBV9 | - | CASSVAYGDKNEKLFF | TGTGCCAGCAGCGTAGCTTATGGGGACAAGAATGAAAAACTGTTTTTT
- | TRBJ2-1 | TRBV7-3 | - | CASSLNWNNEQFF | TGTGCCAGCAGCTTAAACTGGAACAATGAGCAGTTCTTC